This T cell receptor beta chain was documented in a study of tumor-infiltrating lymphocytes in oesophageal squamous cell carcinoma. Via MiXCR, TCRdb re-called the PCR reads, giving one row per CDR3 protein. Among roughly 10,000 distinct CDR3 sequences listed, roughly 60% were seen once. CDR1 is SGHTA, CDR2 FQGTGA, per germline. The CDR3 covers 15 residues. The receptor comes from a female donor with esophageal squamous cell carcinoma. The chain recombines TRBV7-3 with TRBJ1-4, with D unresolved. The J call is doubtful: the DNA matches TRBJ2-2 better. Input material: esophageal tumor tissue. The CDR3 DNA follows: TGTGCCAGCAGCTTAGGGTCGTCGAGCACCGGGGAGCTGTTTTTT. Its protein is CASSLGSSSTGELFF.